This T cell receptor (beta chain) was identified in a study of technical replicates of blood from a few donors. Germline CDR1 reads SNHLY; CDR2 reads FYNNEI. The CDR3 spans 14 residues. The V end lost 7 bases, the J end lost 6 bases, and 17 bases lay between the germline ends. Clones were read by immunoSEQ multiplex PCR, and TCRdb kept only the in-frame ones, dropping some. The sample records approximately 95,000 clones, approximately 96% being singletons. The source material was T cells isolated from PBMCs. The V gene is TRBV2, the J gene TRBJ2-3; weak D call: TRBD2 (6 bases). The receptor was derived from a human donor in good health. The CDR3 DNA follows: TGTGCCAGCATAGGAGGGGCACGGGGTGATACGCAGTATTTT. It specifies CASIGGARGDTQYF.